The rows below give T cell receptor beta chains drawn from one sample of a study of blood T cells in healthy people across ages. TCRdb analysed the 5' RACE reads with MiXCR anew, one entry per CDR3 protein. This table holds roughly 1,000,000 distinct CDR3 sequences, around 27% found once. These same data were also listed under a study on T cells of mothers and their children.

Sequences were obtained from blood. These TCRs come from a girl aged 2-9 years in good health. Both conserved end residues are trimmed from each CDR3.

j_call | v_call | cdr3_length | cdr3_aa
TRBJ2-5 | TRBV2 | 11 | ASKKDSKETQY
TRBJ1-2 | TRBV4-3 | 14 | ASSQDRNRGPGGYT
TRBJ2-3 | TRBV5-1 | 15 | ASRFVSGVRSTDTQY
TRBJ2-7 | TRBV29-1 | 12 | SVEKDRGSVEQY
TRBJ2-1 | TRBV10-3 | 13 | AIGLLTGGLNEQF
TRBJ2-3 | TRBV4-3 | 15 | ASSQDRERGGQDTQY
. | TRBV7-3 | 13 | ASSRGGAPGETQY
TRBJ1-2 | TRBV4-1 | 12 | ASSQVVTGFGYT
TRBJ2-4 | TRBV4-1 | 15 | ASSPIKAVKAKNIQY
TRBJ1-2 | TRBV9 | 12 | ASSGLGAGYGYT
TRBJ2-7 | TRBV28 | 12 | ASSQGQRPYEQY
TRBJ1-3 | TRBV12-5 | 12 | ASGPRGGGNTIY
TRBJ2-5 | TRBV12-3/TRBV12-4 | 12 | ASSWGRVQETQY
TRBJ1-2 | TRBV12-3/TRBV12-4 | 6 | ASSPAT
TRBJ2-5 | TRBV4-2 | 14 | ASSHSGGNGWETQY
TRBJ2-5 | TRBV5-1 | 14 | ASSLIGGALGETQY
TRBJ1-2 | TRBV9 | 11 | ASSADENYGYT
TRBJ1-5 | TRBV20-1 | 12 | SARIGKSNQPQH
TRBJ2-7 | TRBV7-9 | 11 | ASSPQGAQEQY
TRBJ1-6 | TRBV7-2 | 9 | ASSLRSPLH
TRBJ1-5 | TRBV6-4 | 13 | ASSPSMEGNQPQH
TRBJ2-7 | TRBV9 | 13 | ASSVSTGAGYEQY
TRBJ1-2 | TRBV29-1 | 13 | SVRDNLPANYGYT
TRBJ1-2 | TRBV9 | 12 | ASSGTGHHEGYT
TRBJ1-4 | TRBV18 | 13 | ASSPPNPVGEKLF
TRBJ2-5 | TRBV7-2 | 13 | ASSPPEEVQETQY
TRBJ2-1 | TRBV20-1 | 16 | SARKEVAGVLSYNEQF
TRBJ2-2 | TRBV4-1 | 12 | ASSQGGGTGELF
TRBJ2-3 | TRBV7-7 | 13 | ASSRQPGSTDTQY
TRBJ2-5 | TRBV5-1 | 12 | ASSQGTGVETQY
TRBJ1-5 | TRBV2 | 11 | ASSAQTNQPQH
TRBJ1-1 | TRBV12-3/TRBV12-4 | 12 | ASSLQGGVTEAF
TRBJ2-1 | TRBV28 | 11 | ASRDPGWGSQF
TRBJ2-5 | TRBV12-3/TRBV12-4 | 12 | ASSFKSRQETQY
TRBJ1-4 | TRBV5-4 | 12 | ASSTGGGDEKLF
. | TRBV27 | 12 | ASSFGFSQGEQF
TRBJ2-2 | TRBV11-2 | 12 | ASSSAQRTGELF
TRBJ2-3 | TRBV4-1 | 14 | ASNQDRAPPTDTQY
TRBJ2-7 | TRBV7-9 | 14 | ASSPGPPGGTYEQY
TRBJ1-4 | TRBV14 | 13 | ASSQGGSDTWKLF
TRBJ2-3 | TRBV29-1 | 9 | SVTGGDTQY
TRBJ2-2 | TRBV13 | 9 | ASRREGALF
TRBJ1-5 | TRBV6-2/TRBV6-3 | 14 | ASRPYREWGNQSQH
TRBJ1-2 | TRBV5-5 | 11 | ASSSTTASGYT
TRBJ2-5 | TRBV20-1 | 10 | SASPRTPEEY
TRBJ2-1 | TRBV4-1 | 15 | ASSQDSAGVSYNEQF
TRBJ2-3 | TRBV4-1 | 13 | ASSPGGGNSDTQY
TRBJ2-3 | TRBV4-1 | 9 | ASSQMDTQY
TRBJ1-2 | TRBV20-1 | 12 | SARDMAANYGYT
TRBJ2-5 | TRBV4-1 | 16 | ASSQDGTSGRYQETQY
TRBJ1-2 | TRBV27 | 13 | ASSLRVGVSYGYT
TRBJ2-5 | TRBV10-3 | 11 | AISGVYQETQY
TRBJ2-3 | TRBV20-1 | 14 | SLTEASGSPEDTQY
TRBJ2-1 | TRBV7-9 | 13 | ASSFPRISYNEQF
TRBJ2-1 | TRBV5-1 | 13 | ASSLDDRESNEQF
TRBJ2-1 | TRBV12-5 | 12 | ASDDRGLYNEQF
TRBJ1-2 | TRBV29-1 | 10 | SVLEGLEGYT
TRBJ2-2 | TRBV14 | 14 | ASSPRPRGGTGELF
TRBJ2-3 | TRBV4-1 | 12 | ASSHSGGTDTQY